A selection of T cell receptor beta chains follows, all from one sample in a study of T cells in Graves' hyperthyroidism and ophthalmopathy. TCRdb processed the multiplex PCR reads anew with MiXCR; each CDR3 protein has one entry. The sample records 750,000 to 950,000 distinct CDR3 sequences, 35% to 40% being singletons. Input material: blood. These receptors all come from a man younger than 35 with Graves' hyperthyroidism. Both conserved end residues are part of each CDR3. A D gene is named only where the DNA matches it firmly. Clone sizes are given selectively: once, few, many, or a class where the clone is expanded.

>-|TRBV4-3|few|TRBJ1-1
TGCGCCAGCAGCCGATCCCGGGGCTGGGGGAACACTGAAGCTTTCTTT
CASSRSRGWGNTEAFF
>-|TRBV9|-|TRBJ2-2
TGTGCCAGCACCCAGTCGGCAGCTTACGCCGGGGAGCTGTTTTTT
CASTQSAAYAGELFF
>-|TRBV20-1|many|TRBJ2-7
TGCAGTGCCCCCATCGTCTACGAGCAGTACTTC
CSAPIVYEQYF
>-|TRBV2|many|TRBJ1-1
TGTGCCAGCTCGTCTGGGAACCAAGAGAACACTGAAGCTTTCTTT
CASSSGNQENTEAFF
>-|TRBV9|-|TRBJ1-1
TGTGCCAGCGGAGGACGGCAGCACAGAACTGAAGCTTTCTTT
CASGGRQHRTEAFF
>-|TRBV29-1|-|TRBJ1-1
TGCAGCGTCGCAGTTTCACTAGGGGGCACTGAAGCTTTCTTT
CSVAVSLGGTEAFF
>-|TRBV10-3|-|TRBJ1-2
TGTGCCATCAGTGAAGCCGTCGGGACGGACTATGGCTACACCTTC
CAISEAVGTDYGYTF
>-|TRBV20-1|few|TRBJ1-1
TGCAGTGCTAGAGAGCCGTACACTGAAGCTTTCTTT
CSAREPYTEAFF
>TRBD1|TRBV6-6|few|TRBJ1-4
TGTGCCAGCAGTCGCCTTTGGACAGGAGGACTGTTTTTT
CASSRLWTGGLFF
>-|TRBV7-9|many|TRBJ2-5
TGTGCCAGCAGTTTCGGACAGGGAGGGGAGACCCAGTACTTC
CASSFGQGGETQYF
>-|TRBV2|-|TRBJ1-5
TGTGCCAGCAGTGAGCAACCAACGGGGGCCAACGATCAGCCCCAGCATTTT
CASSEQPTGANDQPQHF
>-|TRBV2|many|TRBJ1-1
TGTGCCAGCAGTGAATTCGAGACTGAAGCTTTCTTT
CASSEFETEAFF
>-|TRBV9|-|TRBJ1-3
TGTGCCAGCAGCGTAGCCCAGCGGGGCGCTGGAAACACCATATATTTT
CASSVAQRGAGNTIYF
>-|TRBV12-3/TRBV12-4|-|TRBJ1-1
TGTGCCAGCAGTTTAGCGCCAATTGCTGATGAAGCTTTCTTT
CASSLAPIADEAFF
>-|TRBV7-9|few|TRBJ2-7
TGTGCCAGCAGCCCAAACAGGGTCCCCTACGAGCAGTACTTC
CASSPNRVPYEQYF
>-|TRBV11-2|-|TRBJ1-6
TGTGCCAGCACCCTTTTTGGGAATTCACCCCTCCACTTT
CASTLFGNSPLHF
>-|TRBV7-2|-|TRBJ1-5
TGTGCCAGCAGCCGAGCATCGGAGAATCAGCCCCAGCATTTT
CASSRASENQPQHF
>-|TRBV7-3|many|TRBJ2-7
TGTGCCAGCAGCTCGGGTCGGGGGTCGACCTACGAGCAGTACTTC
CASSSGRGSTYEQYF
>TRBD1|TRBV29-1|many|TRBJ2-7
TGCAGCGTCCCGGGACAGGGAACCTACGAGCAGTACTTC
CSVPGQGTYEQYF
>TRBD2|TRBV20-1|-|TRBJ2-3
TGCAGTGCCGTAGCGGGGGGCATCTTCACAGATACGCAGTATTTT
CSAVAGGIFTDTQYF
>-|TRBV7-2|many|TRBJ2-7
TGTGCCAGCAGCTTTGGGGGTTACCGCTACGAGCAGTACTTC
CASSFGGYRYEQYF
>-|TRBV7-9|many|TRBJ1-4
TGTGCCAGCAGCACCTACTGGGCGACTAATGAAAAACTGTTTTTT
CASSTYWATNEKLFF
>-|TRBV15|many|TRBJ1-2
TGTGCCACCAGCAGAGATTGGGGGGCCCGCAATGGCTACACCTTC
CATSRDWGARNGYTF
>-|TRBV12-3/TRBV12-4|-|TRBJ1-2
TGTGCTAGTGGTTTGGCACAGGGAAGTGGTGGCTACACCTTC
CASGLAQGSGGYTF
>TRBD1|TRBV10-3|-|TRBJ2-6
TGTGCCAGCAGTTACTGGGGACAGCCGGTTTCTGGGGCCAACGTCCTGACTTTC
CASSYWGQPVSGANVLTF
>TRBD1|TRBV20-1|-|TRBJ2-7
TGCAGTGCTCCGCGGACAGGGTCCTACGAGCAGTACTTC
CSAPRTGSYEQYF
>-|TRBV29-1|many|TRBJ2-5
TGCAGCGTTCTGGGGATGGATTCTTCGGAGACCCAGTACTTC
CSVLGMDSSETQYF
>TRBD1|TRBV19|-|TRBJ2-5
TGTGCCAGTAGTATAGGTGGGACAGGGACGTACGAGACCCAGTACTTC
CASSIGGTGTYETQYF
>TRBD2|TRBV9|-|TRBJ2-5
TGTGCCAGCAGCCCGGGAGGTTTGCGAGAGACCCAGTACTTC
CASSPGGLRETQYF
>TRBD1|TRBV12-3/TRBV12-4|-|TRBJ1-1
TGTGCCAGCATTCAGACAGGGGGCTGGACTGAAGCTTTCTTT
CASIQTGGWTEAFF
>-|TRBV2|few|TRBJ1-1
TGTGCCAGCAGTGGTAACAGGAACGGGTTGAACACTGAAGCTTTCTTT
CASSGNRNGLNTEAFF
>TRBD1|TRBV12-3/TRBV12-4|few|TRBJ2-5
TGTGCCAGCAGATCCCGACAGGGCCAAGAGACCCAGTACTTC
CASRSRQGQETQYF
>-|TRBV2|few|TRBJ2-3
TGTGCCAGCGCTTGGACAGATACGCAGTATTTT
CASAWTDTQYF
>-|TRBV6-5|-|TRBJ1-2
TGTGCCAGCAGTTACAGGGAGGCTTTCTATGGCTACACCTTC
CASSYREAFYGYTF
>-|TRBV11-3|few|TRBJ1-1
TGTGCCAGCAGCGCCCTGAAGCTTGAAGCTTTCTTT
CASSALKLEAFF
>TRBD1|TRBV2|-|TRBJ1-3
TGTGCCAGCAGTTACTCTTCCGCCGGGACAGCAGGAAACACCATATATTTT
CASSYSSAGTAGNTIYF
>-|TRBV12-3/TRBV12-4|-|TRBJ1-4
TGTGCCAGCAGTTGGGGGATTCGAGCTAATGAAAAACTGTTTTTT
CASSWGIRANEKLFF
>TRBD2|TRBV9|-|TRBJ2-2
TGTGCCAGCAGCGCCGGACTAGCGGACACCGGGGAGCTGTTTTTT
CASSAGLADTGELFF
>-|TRBV7-2|few|TRBJ2-2
TGTGCCAGCAGCACGGACCTAGACACCGGGGAGCTGTTTTTT
CASSTDLDTGELFF
>-|TRBV7-3|-|TRBJ1-5
TGCGCCAGCAGCCAAGCGGGACCTGGGAGCAATCAGCCCCAGCATTTT
CASSQAGPGSNQPQHF
>TRBD1|TRBV7-8|many|TRBJ2-7
TGTGCCAGCAGCCCGGGACAGGGGATCGACGAGCAGTACTTC
CASSPGQGIDEQYF
>-|TRBV7-2|many|TRBJ2-7
TGTGCCAGCAGCTGGACAGCGATCTACGAGCAGTACTTC
CASSWTAIYEQYF
>-|TRBV7-2|-|TRBJ1-4
TGCGCCAGCAGCCAAGTGGGACACCGTCCTGAAAAACTGTTTTTT
CASSQVGHRPEKLFF